In its sample, the clone carrying this TCR beta chain was seen once. Assay: immunoSEQ multiplex PCR; the TCRdb copy retains only in-frame clones and omits some. The data hold 150,000 to 200,000 clones, with about nine tenths observed a single time. The data are from a study of T cell responses to AZD1222 COVID-19 vaccine. V lost 4 bases and J lost 4; bases outside the gene matches: 8. The CDR3 covers 15 residues. Germline V lookup: CDR1 SGHDT, CDR2 YYEEEE. The chain links TRBV5-6 to TRBJ2-5; 9 bases agree with TRBD1. The source was peripheral blood, collected on day 0 of AZD1222 vaccination. This TCR was recovered from an adult in good health. CDR3 amino acids: CASSTYRGRIETQYF. The CDR3 DNA reads TGTGCCAGCAGCACTTACAGGGGGCGGATAGAGACCCAGTACTTC.